The 4 T cell receptor beta chains below were found in one sample sequenced in a study of blood T cell repertoires in COVID-19. Method: immunoSEQ multiplex PCR; TCRdb's copy keeps in-frame clones and lacks some. The profile shows about 300,000 clones, about nine tenths of them singletons. The sequencing input was PBMCs or T cells enriched from blood (not recorded which). These receptor sequences come from a woman aged 18-29 years who had recovered from COVID-19.

This chain joins TRBV2 and TRBJ2-3, with D maybe TRBD2 (5 bases). Trimming removed 4 bases at V and 0 bases at J, with 11 bases between. Germline V gene sequence: CDR1 SNHLY, CDR2 FYNNEI. The CDR3 contains 15 residues. In nucleotides, the CDR3 is TGTGCCAGCAGTGGAGAGCGGACTAGCACAGATACGCAGTATTTT. Encoded protein: CASSGERTSTDTQYF.

The genes are TRBV19 and TRBJ2-7; 11 nucleotides match TRBD1. Germline trimming cut 1 base from V and 12 bases from J; bases unmatched to any gene: 8. This CDR3 is built from 14 residues. Germline V gene sequence: CDR1 LNHDA, CDR2 SQIVND (reference sequence). CDR3 sequence (DNA): TGTGCCAGTAGTATAGTCAGGACAGGGGGCAAACGGTACTTC. Translating gives CASSIVRTGGKRYF.

The chain employs TRBV30 and TRBJ1-5, with D tentatively TRBD1 (6 bases). V shed 5 bases and J shed 3 bases, with 14 bases lying between them. This CDR3 has 14 amino acids. Germline V gene data show CDR1 as GTSNPN and CDR2 as SVGIG (reference sequence). CDR3 DNA: TGTGCCTGGGATGAGGGACACACCAATCAGCCCCAGCATTTT. Residues: CAWDEGHTNQPQHF.

The rearrangement links TRBV10-3 to TRBJ2-5; 7 bases are shared with TRBD1. Germline lookup yields CDR1 ENHRY and CDR2 SYGVKD. The CDR3 contains 14 residues. The ends lost 6 bases at V and 2 bases at J; junction bases unmatched: 6. CDR3: CAISYGTDQETQYF. The CDR3 region has the DNA TGTGCCATCAGCTATGGGACAGATCAAGAGACCCAGTACTTC.